The clone carrying this TCR beta chain appeared once. Its target is not known. These data belong to a study of Graves' ophthalmopathy and Graves' hyperthyroidism. Broader study findings: At about 69% sensitivity and 72.22% specificity, the model predicted progression of the ophthalmopathy. With approximately 88% sensitivity and less than 83% specificity, a 13-signature model separated ophthalmopathy from stable hyperthyroidism.

The V segment lost 2 bases and the J segment 4 bases; nucleotides outside the gene matches: 8. This CDR3 spans 16 amino acids. Germline loops: CDR1 SNHLY, CDR2 FYNNEI. Investigators amplified TCR beta CDR3 regions from RNA transcripts. RT-PCR with HTBI primers came first, then second-round multiplex PCR. TCRdb processed the multiplex PCR reads anew with MiXCR; each CDR3 protein has one entry. The table lists about 700,000 distinct CDR3 sequences, roughly 41% of them singletons, with 3.3% in the top ten. Other autoimmune diseases, uncontrolled infections, pregnancy or lactation led to the exclusion of patients.

The V and J genes are TRBV2 and TRBJ2-5, with 9 bases identical to TRBD2. This TCR derives from an adult man with Graves' ophthalmopathy. Sequenced: peripheral blood. CDR3 loop: CASSERRAGLAETQYF. The CDR3, as DNA: TGTGCCAGCAGTGAACGGAGAGCGGGACTAGCAGAGACCCAGTACTTC. The full variable domain, in which reference TRBV2 and TRBJ2-5 provide the parts outside the CDR3, is EPEVTQTPSHQVTQMGQEVILRCVPISNHLYFYWYRQILGQKVEFLVSFYNNEISEKSEIFDDQFSVERPDGSNFTLKIRSTKLEDSAMYFCASSERRAGLAETQYFGPGTRLLVL.